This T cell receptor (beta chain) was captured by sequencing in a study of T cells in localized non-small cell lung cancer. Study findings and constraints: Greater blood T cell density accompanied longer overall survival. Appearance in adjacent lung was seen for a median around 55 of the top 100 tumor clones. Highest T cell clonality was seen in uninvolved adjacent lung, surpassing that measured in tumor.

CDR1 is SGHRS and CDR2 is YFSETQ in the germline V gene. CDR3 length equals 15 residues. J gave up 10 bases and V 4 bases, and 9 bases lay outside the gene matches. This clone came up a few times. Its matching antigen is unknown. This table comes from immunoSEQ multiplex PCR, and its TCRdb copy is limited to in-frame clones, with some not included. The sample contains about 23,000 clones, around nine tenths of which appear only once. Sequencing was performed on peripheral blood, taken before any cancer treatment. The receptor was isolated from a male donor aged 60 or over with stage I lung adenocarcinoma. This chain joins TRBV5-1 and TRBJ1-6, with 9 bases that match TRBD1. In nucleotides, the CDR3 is TGCGCCAGCAGCGGGGGGGACAGGGTAGGCTCACCCCTCCACTTT. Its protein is CASSGGDRVGSPLHF. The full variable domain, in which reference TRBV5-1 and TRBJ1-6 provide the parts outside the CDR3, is KAGVTQTPRYLIKTRGQQVTLSCSPISGHRSVSWYQQTPGQGLQFLFEYFSETQRNKGNFPGRFSGRQFSNSRSEMNVSTLELGDSALYLCASSGGDRVGSPLHFGNGTRLTVT.